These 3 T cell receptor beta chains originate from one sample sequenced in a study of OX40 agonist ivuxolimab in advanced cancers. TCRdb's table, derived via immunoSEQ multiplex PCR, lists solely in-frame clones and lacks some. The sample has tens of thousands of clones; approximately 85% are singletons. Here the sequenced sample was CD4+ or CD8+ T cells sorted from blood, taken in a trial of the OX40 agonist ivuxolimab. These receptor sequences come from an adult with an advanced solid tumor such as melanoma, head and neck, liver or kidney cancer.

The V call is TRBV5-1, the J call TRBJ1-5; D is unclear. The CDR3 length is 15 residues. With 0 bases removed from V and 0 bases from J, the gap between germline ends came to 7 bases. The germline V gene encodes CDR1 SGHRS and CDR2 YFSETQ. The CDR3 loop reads CASSLDGLSNQPQHF. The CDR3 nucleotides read TGCGCCAGCAGCTTGGACGGCCTTAGCAATCAGCCCCAGCATTTT. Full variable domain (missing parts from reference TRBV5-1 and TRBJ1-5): KAGVTQTPRYLIKTRGQQVTLSCSPISGHRSVSWYQQTPGQGLQFLFEYFSETQRNKGNFPGRFSGRQFSNSRSEMNVSTLELGDSALYLCASSLDGLSNQPQHFGDGTRLSIL.

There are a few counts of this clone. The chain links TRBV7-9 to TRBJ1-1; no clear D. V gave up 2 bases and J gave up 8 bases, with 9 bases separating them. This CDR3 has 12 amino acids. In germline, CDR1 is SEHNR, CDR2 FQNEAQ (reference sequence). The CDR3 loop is CASSLLGEEAFF. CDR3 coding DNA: TGTGCCAGCAGCTTACTGGGCGAAGAAGCTTTCTTT.

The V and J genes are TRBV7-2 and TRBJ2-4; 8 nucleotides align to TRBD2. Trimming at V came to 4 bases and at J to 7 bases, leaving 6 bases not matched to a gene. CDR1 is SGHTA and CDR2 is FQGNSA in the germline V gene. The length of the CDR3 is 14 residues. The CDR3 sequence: CASSSLGGANIQYF. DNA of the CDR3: TGTGCCAGCAGCTCACTCGGGGGGGCCAACATTCAGTACTTC.